The clone carrying this TCR beta chain was counted a single time. Per the authors' pipeline: Estimates of nucleated cell counts were drawn from the amplification of reference gene primers. Clones were read by immunoSEQ multiplex PCR, and TCRdb kept only the in-frame ones, dropping some. Clone size and V and J calls were adopted from that table, with D and trimming inferred from the DNA. Here the sample spans about 250,000 clones, nearly 90% being singletons. These data are taken from a study of blood T cell repertoires in COVID-19. Turning to the study itself: There were acute and convalescent COVID-19 samples, and they came from the United States, Italy and Spain. Sources were T cells, B-cell-depleted T cells, or PBMCs; the material itself was cDNA or gDNA.

The CDR3 has 15 residues. Germline V gene data show CDR1 as ENHRY and CDR2 as SYGVKD. V lost 6 bases to trimming and J lost 7 bases, with 19 bases between them. The source is a woman between 40 and 55 years old who had recovered from COVID-19. V and J are TRBV10-3 and TRBJ1-5; D possibly corresponds to TRBD1 (5 bases). The sample comprised peripheral blood. In nucleotides, the CDR3 is TGTGCCATCAGCTCCGCAGGGATCGGAGCGCAGCCCCAGCATTTT. It yields the protein CAISSAGIGAQPQHF.